This T cell receptor (beta chain) is from a study of blood T cell repertoires in COVID-19. The J segment lost 1 base and the V segment lost 7 bases, leaving 8 bases of the junction unmatched. CDR1 and CDR2 from the germline V gene are SGHRS and YFSETQ. The CDR3 is 14 amino acids. In the authors' methods: Reference gene primer amplification gave estimated nucleated cell counts. This table comes from immunoSEQ multiplex PCR, and its TCRdb copy is limited to in-frame clones, with some not included. That table furnishes V, J and clone size, whereas the DNA furnished D and trimming. The repertoire holds hundreds of thousands of clones, with around nine tenths as singletons. One Seattle source followed patients from active infection through their disease course.

Sequenced: peripheral blood. This receptor was taken from a woman in her 30s with COVID-19, enrolled during active disease. The chain employs TRBV5-1 and TRBJ2-7; 7 positions agree with TRBD2. CDR3 in amino acids: CASRPREYSYEQYF. CDR3 DNA sequence: TGCGCCAGCCGCCCGCGGGAGTATTCCTACGAGCAGTACTTC.